These 14 T cell receptor beta chains originate from one sample sequenced in a study of blood T cell repertoires in COVID-19. Using immunoSEQ multiplex PCR, the repertoire was profiled, and TCRdb retains in-frame clones only, with some absent. The table records around 70,000 clones, less than 90% of them present only once. The sequenced material came from peripheral blood. These receptor sequences come from a man in his fifties with COVID-19, enrolled during active disease.

Remarks on this clone: At one end the junction does not follow the germline gene, possibly because of a read error. The chain is built from TRBV7-9 and TRBJ1-2; D perhaps matches TRBD1 (6 bases). The germline CDR1 and CDR2 sequences are SEHNR and FQNEAQ (reference sequence). The CDR3 covers 15 residues. CDR3 coding DNA: TGTGCCAGCAGCTTAGGGCGGGGGGCTAATTATGGCTACACCTTC. Translated, it gives CASSLGRGANYGYTF.

This clone was detected once. The chain links TRBV3-1 (or the pseudogene TRBV3-2) to TRBJ2-2; 10 nucleotides line up with TRBD1. The CDR3 extends over 19 amino acids. Germline V gene sequence: CDR1 LGHDT, CDR2 YNNKEL (reference sequence). V lost 2 bases and J lost 4; bases outside the gene matches: 13. DNA for the CDR3: TGTGCCAGCAGCCAACCGTGGACAGGGGGGATTCGGGGCACCGGGGAGCTGTTTTTT. Its protein is CASSQPWTGGIRGTGELFF.

This clone showed up just once. The rearrangement joins TRBV27 to TRBJ1-2; D is unresolved. The length of the CDR3 is 15 residues. Trimming pared 5 bases from V and 2 bases from J, leaving 15 bases between. Germline loops: CDR1 MNHEY, CDR2 SMNVEV (reference sequence). The CDR3 region is CASSHWEGANYGYTF. DNA of the CDR3: TGTGCCAGCAGTCACTGGGAGGGAGCGAACTATGGCTACACCTTC.

The V and J genes are TRBV30 and TRBJ1-2; D perhaps matches TRBD1 (6 bases). The V end was cut by 5 bases, the J end by 5 bases, with 18 bases between. This CDR3 has 14 amino acids. In germline, CDR1 is GTSNPN, CDR2 SVGIG (reference sequence). Here the CDR3 DNA reads TGTGCCTGGGGGTCTTTGGGGGCGAGGTATGGCTACACCTTC. It translates to CAWGSLGARYGYTF.

The chain is built from TRBV19 and TRBJ2-7; 10 bases line up with TRBD1. CDR3 size: 14 residues. Germline assignment: CDR1 LNHDA and CDR2 SQIVND (reference sequence). The V gene end was trimmed by 9 bases and the J gene end by 1 base; junction bases not matched to a gene: 6. As DNA, the CDR3 is TGTGCCAGGGGAGGGACAGGGGTGTCCTACGAGCAGTACTTC. Encoded protein: CARGGTGVSYEQYF.

V is TRBV9 and J is TRBJ1-4, with 7 positions matching TRBD1. This CDR3 is built from 15 residues. J lost 4 bases, V lost 2 bases, and 5 bases had no gene match. Germline assignment: CDR1 SGDLS and CDR2 YYNGEE. CDR3: CASSVAGTDNEKLFF. The CDR3 DNA follows: TGTGCCAGCAGCGTGGCCGGGACAGATAATGAAAAACTGTTTTTT.

CDR3 loop: CATDRGGNQPQHF. DNA of the CDR3: TGTGCCACAGACAGGGGAGGCAATCAGCCCCAGCATTTT. The genes are TRBV28 and TRBJ1-5, with TRBD1 matching over 8 bases. Per the germline V gene, CDR1 is MDHEN and CDR2 is SYDVKM. This CDR3 is built from 13 residues. The junction had 4 bases not matched to a gene; V was cut back by 10 bases and J by 2 bases. Together with reference TRBV28 and TRBJ1-5, the CDR3 gives the full variable domain: DVKVTQSSRYLVKRTGEKVFLECVQDMDHENMFWYRQDPGLGLRLIYFSYDVKMKEKGDIPEGYSVSREKKERFSLILESASTNQTSMYLCATDRGGNQPQHFGDGTRLSIL.

The chain uses TRBV28 and TRBJ1-3; D is undetermined. Germline CDR1 is MDHEN and CDR2 is SYDVKM. Trimming removed 8 bases at V and 3 bases at J, with 14 bases between. This CDR3 comprises 14 residues. The CDR3 loop is CASVSLFFGNTIYF. The CDR3 DNA is TGTGCCAGCGTGAGCCTGTTCTTTGGAAACACCATATATTTT.

The chain joins TRBV14 to TRBJ2-6; the D gene is possibly TRBD1 (6 bases). The germline CDR1 and CDR2 sequences are SGHDN and FVKESK. The V gene lost 0 bases and the J gene lost 4 bases, with 19 bases spanning the gap. This CDR3 is 19 amino acids long. The CDR3 loop is CASSQDRTWGLLGANVLTF. The DNA for the CDR3 is TGTGCCAGCAGCCAAGATAGGACATGGGGGCTGTTGGGGGCCAACGTCCTGACTTTC.

The genes are TRBV4-1 and TRBJ2-6; D gene ambiguous. From germline, CDR1 is MGHRA and CDR2 YSYEKL. This CDR3 region has 17 residues. Trimming took 0 bases from V and 0 from J, leaving 9 bases between them. This CDR3 reads CASSQDRSTSGANVLTF. The CDR3 DNA reads TGCGCCAGCAGCCAAGATAGATCCACCTCTGGGGCCAACGTCCTGACTTTC.

The genes are TRBV6-5 and TRBJ2-7, with 11 bases that match TRBD2. Germline V gene sequence: CDR1 MNHEY, CDR2 SVGAGI. V lost 2 bases, J lost 2 bases, and 5 bases stayed unmatched. CDR3 length: 16 amino acids. The CDR3 region is CASSYRGTSGAYEQYF. Here the CDR3 DNA reads TGTGCCAGCAGTTACCGCGGGACTAGCGGAGCCTACGAGCAGTACTTC.

The rearrangement links TRBV7-3 to TRBJ2-3, with TRBD2 matching 14 bases. Unmatched junction bases numbered 3, after V lost 4 bases and J lost 3 bases. There are 16 residues in the CDR3. CDR1 and CDR2 (germline): SGHTA, FQGTGA. This CDR3 is CASSYGTSGSTDTQYF. The DNA of the CDR3 is TGTGCCAGCAGCTATGGGACTAGCGGGAGTACAGATACGCAGTATTTT.

V and J are TRBV1 and TRBJ1-1. TRBV1 is assigned pseudogene status. The CDR3 is 13 amino acids. CDR3 residues: CTSSWSVNTEAFF. The CDR3 DNA is TGCACCAGCAGCTGGTCGGTGAACACTGAAGCTTTCTTT.

The chain uses TRBV5-1 and TRBJ2-7, with D possibly matching TRBD1 (5 bases). This CDR3 is 14 amino acids long. Trimming took 0 bases from V and 9 from J, leaving 16 bases between them. The germline V gene encodes CDR1 SGHRS and CDR2 YFSETQ. CDR3 bases: TGCGCCAGCAGCTTGGAGGCCCTGACAGCCAGGCAGTACTTC. The encoded protein is CASSLEALTARQYF. Filled out from reference TRBV5-1 and TRBJ2-7, the complete variable domain reads KAGVTQTPRYLIKTRGQQVTLSCSPISGHRSVSWYQQTPGQGLQFLFEYFSETQRNKGNFPGRFSGRQFSNSRSEMNVSTLELGDSALYLCASSLEALTARQYFGPGTRLTVT.